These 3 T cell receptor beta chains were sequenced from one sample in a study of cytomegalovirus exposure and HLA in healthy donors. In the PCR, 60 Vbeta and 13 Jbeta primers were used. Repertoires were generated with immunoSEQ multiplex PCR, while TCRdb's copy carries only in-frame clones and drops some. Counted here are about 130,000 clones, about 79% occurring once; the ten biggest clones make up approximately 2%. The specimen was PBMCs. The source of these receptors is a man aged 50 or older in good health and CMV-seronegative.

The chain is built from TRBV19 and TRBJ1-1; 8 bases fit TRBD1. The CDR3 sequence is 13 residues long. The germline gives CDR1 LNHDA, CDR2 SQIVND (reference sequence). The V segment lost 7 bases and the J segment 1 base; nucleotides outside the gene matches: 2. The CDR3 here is CASTGTGNTEAFF. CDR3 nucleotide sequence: TGTGCCAGTACCGGGACAGGGAACACTGAAGCTTTCTTT.

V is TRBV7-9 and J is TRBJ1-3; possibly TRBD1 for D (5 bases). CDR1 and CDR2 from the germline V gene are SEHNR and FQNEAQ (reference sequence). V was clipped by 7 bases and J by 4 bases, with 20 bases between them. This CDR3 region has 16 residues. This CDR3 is CASTPARDRSGNTIYF. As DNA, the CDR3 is TGTGCCAGCACCCCTGCGCGGGACCGCTCAGGAAACACCATATATTTT.

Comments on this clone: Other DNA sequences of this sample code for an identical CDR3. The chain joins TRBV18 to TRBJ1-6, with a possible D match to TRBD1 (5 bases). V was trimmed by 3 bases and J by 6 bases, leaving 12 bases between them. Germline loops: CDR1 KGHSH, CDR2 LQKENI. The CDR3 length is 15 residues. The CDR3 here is CASSPDTGPNSPLHF. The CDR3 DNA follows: TGTGCCAGCTCACCGGACACCGGACCTAATTCACCCCTCCACTTT.